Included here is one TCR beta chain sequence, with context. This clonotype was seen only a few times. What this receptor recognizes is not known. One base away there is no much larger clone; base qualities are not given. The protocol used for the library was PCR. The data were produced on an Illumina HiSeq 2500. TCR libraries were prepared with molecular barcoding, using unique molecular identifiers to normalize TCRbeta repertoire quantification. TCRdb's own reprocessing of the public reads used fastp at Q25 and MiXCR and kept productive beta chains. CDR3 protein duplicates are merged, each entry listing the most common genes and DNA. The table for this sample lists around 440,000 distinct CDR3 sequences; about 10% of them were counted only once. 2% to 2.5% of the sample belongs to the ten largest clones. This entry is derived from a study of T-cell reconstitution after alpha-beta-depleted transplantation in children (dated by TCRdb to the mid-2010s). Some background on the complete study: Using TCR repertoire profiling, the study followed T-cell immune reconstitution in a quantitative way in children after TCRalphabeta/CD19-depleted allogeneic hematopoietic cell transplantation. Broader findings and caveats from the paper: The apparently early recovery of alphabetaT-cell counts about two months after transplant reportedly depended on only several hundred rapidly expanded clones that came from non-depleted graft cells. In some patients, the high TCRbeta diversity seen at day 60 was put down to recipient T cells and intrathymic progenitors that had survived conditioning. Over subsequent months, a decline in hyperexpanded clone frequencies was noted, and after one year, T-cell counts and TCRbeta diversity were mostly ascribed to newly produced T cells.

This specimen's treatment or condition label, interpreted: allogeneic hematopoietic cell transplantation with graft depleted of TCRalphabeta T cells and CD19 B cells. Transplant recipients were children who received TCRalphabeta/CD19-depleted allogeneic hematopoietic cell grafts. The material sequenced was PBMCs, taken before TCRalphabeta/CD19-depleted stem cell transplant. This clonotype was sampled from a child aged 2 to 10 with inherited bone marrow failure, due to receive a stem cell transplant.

In nucleotide form, the sequence is TGTGCCAGCAGCCAAGATCTTGGGCTAGCGGGAGGGCGGGGATACGAGCAGTACTTC. Its protein reads: CASSQDLGLAGGRGYEQYF. This chain is built from TRBV4-2 and TRBJ2-7, and 12 junction bases match TRBD2. For CDR1 and CDR2, the germline V gene lists LGHNA and YNFKEQ. Measured from the cysteine to the phenylalanine, the CDR3 is 19 residues long. The sequence is cut down to CDR3 DNA, 57 bases in frame from base 1. The V end gives up 0 bases and the J end 4 bases, leaving 13 bases in the junction not matched to a gene.